These 23 T cell receptor beta chains were sequenced from one sample in a study of blood T cell repertoires in COVID-19. Data came from immunoSEQ multiplex PCR; TCRdb stores just in-frame clones and leaves some out. The sample consists of about 170,000 clones, around four fifths of them appearing once. Sequenced input: peripheral blood. These receptor sequences come from a woman older than 75 with COVID-19, enrolled during active disease.

The chain couples TRBV6-1 to TRBJ1-2; 7 bases match TRBD1. CDR1 and CDR2 (germline): MNHNS, SASEGT. The CDR3 length is 16 residues. V lost 5 bases to trimming and J lost 7 bases; unmatched junction nucleotides: 16. CDR3 nucleotide sequence: TGTGCCAGCAGTAAAGAATGGCACAGGGGTGAAGGTGGCTACACCTTC. Amino acids: CASSKEWHRGEGGYTF.

This chain connects TRBV19 to TRBJ2-7; 9 nucleotides align to TRBD1. The germline gives CDR1 LNHDA, CDR2 SQIVND (reference sequence). Trimming cost V 3 bases and J 5 bases; bases outside gene matches: 2. This CDR3 region has 13 residues. In nucleotides, the CDR3 is TGTGCCAGTAGTATGGACAGGGGTGACGAGCAGTACTTC. Encoded protein: CASSMDRGDEQYF. Full variable domain (outside the CDR3, taken from reference TRBV19 and TRBJ2-7): DGGITQSPKYLFRKEGQNVTLSCEQNLNHDAMYWYRQDPGQGLRLIYYSQIVNDFQKGDIAEGYSVSREKKESFPLTVTSAQKNPTAFYLCASSMDRGDEQYFGPGTRLTVT.

The gene calls are TRBV9 and TRBJ2-5, with D perhaps TRBD1 (6 bases). CDR1 and CDR2 from the germline V gene are SGDLS and YYNGEE. CDR3 length equals 15 residues. Deletions cut 0 bases from V and 5 bases from J, with 14 bases between. The CDR3 bases are TGTGCCAGCAGCGTAGCTAACAGGGCGTCGGAGACCCAGTACTTC. Amino acid sequence: CASSVANRASETQYF.

Here the CDR3 DNA reads TGTGCCAGCCGCACAGGGATCGGGGAGCTGTTTTTT. Its translation: CASRTGIGELFF. This chain connects TRBV27 to TRBJ2-2, with a weak D call TRBD1 (6 bases). The CDR3 has 12 amino acids. V lost 8 bases to trimming and J lost 7 bases, with 11 bases between them. CDR1 and CDR2 from the germline V gene are MNHEY and SMNVEV (reference sequence).

This clone appeared a single time. The chain uses TRBV7-3 and TRBJ2-7, with 7 positions matching TRBD2. The V gene's germline CDR1 is SGHTA and CDR2 FQGTGA. V lost 1 base and J lost 5; bases outside the gene matches: 8. The CDR3 runs 15 residues. The CDR3 DNA follows: TGTGCCAGCAGCTTAATGGCGGGAGATACCAACGAGCAGTACTTC. This gives the protein CASSLMAGDTNEQYF.

The chain recombines TRBV7-9 with TRBJ1-2, with 7 bases lining up with TRBD1. Germline CDR1 is SEHNR and CDR2 is FQNEAQ (reference sequence). With 4 bases clipped from V and 8 bases from J, the junction kept 16 bases outside the gene matches. The CDR3 covers 16 residues. The CDR3 loop is CASSSDPRQGTRGYTF. The CDR3 region has the DNA TGTGCCAGCAGCTCAGATCCGCGACAGGGTACGAGGGGCTACACCTTC.

The chain couples TRBV15 to TRBJ2-7, with D tentatively TRBD1 (6 bases). Germline V gene sequence: CDR1 LNHNV, CDR2 YYDKDF (reference sequence). This CDR3 is 15 amino acids long. V was shortened by 0 bases and J by 4 bases, with 13 bases between the two germline ends. The CDR3 nucleotides are TGTGCCACCAGCAGAGACCTCCAGGGGCTGTACGAGCAGTACTTC. It translates to CATSRDLQGLYEQYF.

The rearrangement joins TRBV6-5 to TRBJ2-1; D is unresolved. V was trimmed by 2 bases and J by 8 bases, leaving 4 bases between them. The germline V gene has CDR1 MNHEY and CDR2 SVGAGI. The CDR3 loop spans 11 amino acids. The chain's CDR3 is CASSYLYEQFF. In DNA form, the CDR3 reads TGTGCCAGCAGTTACCTCTATGAGCAGTTCTTC.

This chain connects TRBV5-1 to TRBJ1-1; D ambiguous. Looked up from germline, CDR1 is SGHRS and CDR2 is YFSETQ. The V end lost 0 bases, the J end lost 6 bases, and 12 bases lay between the germline ends. The CDR3 loop spans 14 amino acids. The CDR3 sequence is CASSLGVHSPEAFF. In DNA, the CDR3 is TGCGCCAGCAGCTTGGGAGTCCACAGCCCTGAAGCTTTCTTT.

This clone has just one count. The V call is TRBV6-4, the J call TRBJ2-2; 7 nucleotides agree with TRBD1. V shed 6 bases, J shed 5 bases, and the junction held 9 bases outside the gene matches. The CDR3 length is 15 residues. Germline-derived CDR1 and CDR2 are MRHNA and SNTAGT. CDR3 amino acids: CASSRDSLGTGELFF. The CDR3 nucleotides read TGTGCCAGCAGCAGGGACAGCCTAGGAACCGGGGAGCTGTTTTTT.

The sample holds a few counts of this clone. V and J are TRBV7-2 and TRBJ1-5; tentative D call: TRBD1 (6 bases). The CDR3 extends over 13 amino acids. The germline gives CDR1 SGHTA, CDR2 FQGNSA. The V end was cut by 3 bases, the J end by 7 bases, with 10 bases between. The CDR3 region has the DNA TGTGCCAGCAGCTTGATACAGGGCCAGCCCCAGCATTTT. It codes for CASSLIQGQPQHF.

The rearrangement links TRBV4-1 to TRBJ2-1; 7 bases fit TRBD2. This CDR3 has 16 residues. CDR1 MGHRA and CDR2 YSYEKL come from the germline V gene. V lost 0 bases and J lost 6; bases outside the gene matches: 8. The CDR3 protein is CASSQEVSGPFNEQFF. Here the CDR3 DNA reads TGCGCCAGCAGCCAAGAAGTTAGCGGGCCCTTCAATGAGCAGTTCTTC.

Turning to this clone: Other DNA sequences within the sample encode an identical CDR3. The genes are TRBV5-1 and TRBJ2-3; D is unresolved. Trimming removed 4 bases at V and 2 bases at J, with 5 bases between. The CDR3 is 12 amino acids. The germline V gene has CDR1 SGHRS and CDR2 YFSETQ. Written as DNA, the CDR3 is TGCGCCAGCAGCCCTAACACAGATACGCAGTATTTT. Its translation is CASSPNTDTQYF. The entire variable domain, with the rest obtained from reference TRBV5-1 and TRBJ2-3, is as follows: KAGVTQTPRYLIKTRGQQVTLSCSPISGHRSVSWYQQTPGQGLQFLFEYFSETQRNKGNFPGRFSGRQFSNSRSEMNVSTLELGDSALYLCASSPNTDTQYFGPGTRLTVL.

Here the CDR3 DNA reads TGTGCCAGCTCACCGGCGGGGAACGCAGATACGCAGTATTTT. Protein product: CASSPAGNADTQYF. The V call is TRBV18, the J call TRBJ2-3, with a tentative D call TRBD2 (6 bases). Per germline, CDR1 KGHSH and CDR2 LQKENI. Trimming cost V 3 bases and J 4 bases, with 11 bases left between them. The length of the CDR3 is 14 residues.

The V gene is TRBV18, the J gene TRBJ2-7, with 7 bases matching TRBD1. Germline CDR1 reads KGHSH; CDR2 reads LQKENI. V shed 5 bases and J 3 bases; nucleotides not matched to a gene: 4. This CDR3 spans 13 amino acids. CDR3 sequence (DNA): TGTGCCAGCTCAAGGGACAGCCTCTACGAGCAGTACTTC. This sequence encodes CASSRDSLYEQYF.

The chain combines TRBV29-1 with TRBJ2-6; TRBD2 aligns across 8 bases. The CDR3 is made up of 13 amino acids. V dropped 7 bases and J dropped 2; count of bases not matched to a gene: 1. Germline V gene lookup returns CDR1 SQVTM and CDR2 ANQGSEA. The CDR3 DNA reads TGCAGCGCGGGGGGGCCTGGGGCCAACGTCCTGACTTTC. Translating gives CSAGGPGANVLTF.

The chain carries TRBV6-5 and TRBJ1-5; TRBD1 is a possible D gene (5 bases). The CDR3 contains 12 residues. Germline CDR1 reads MNHEY; CDR2 reads SVGAGI. The V end was cut by 6 bases, the J end by 4 bases, with 7 bases between. As DNA, the CDR3 is TGTGCCAGCAGAGGGGTTAATCAGCCCCAGCATTTT. Encoded protein: CASRGVNQPQHF.

This clone showed up just once. This chain links TRBV6-2 or TRBV6-3 with TRBJ1-5, with D uncertain. This CDR3 has 18 residues. Germline V gene data show CDR1 as MNHEY and CDR2 as SVGEGT. V dropped 6 bases and J dropped 0 bases, with 21 bases sitting between them. As DNA, the CDR3 is TGTGCCAGCAGCTCGGTCTCGGGGTCCCGTTATAGCAATCAGCCCCAGCATTTT. Protein sequence: CASSSVSGSRYSNQPQHF.

V is TRBV27 and J is TRBJ2-5; 12 bases agree with TRBD2. The CDR3 is made up of 14 amino acids. Germline CDR1 reads MNHEY; CDR2 reads SMNVEV (reference sequence). Trimming cost V 5 bases and J 2 bases; bases outside gene matches: 0. The CDR3 loop is CASSTSGGQETQYF. The CDR3 DNA follows: TGTGCCAGCAGTACTAGCGGGGGGCAAGAGACCCAGTACTTC.

This rearrangement joins TRBV11-3 to TRBJ2-7, with TRBD1 matching 7 bases. The CDR3 covers 13 residues. Germline trimming cut 5 bases from V and 1 base from J; bases unmatched to any gene: 2. Germline CDR1 is SGHNT and CDR2 is YENEEA. The CDR3 protein is CASSNRGSYEQYF. CDR3 in DNA: TGTGCCAGCAGCAACAGGGGATCCTACGAGCAGTACTTC.

V gene TRBV19 combines with J gene TRBJ1-1, with 9 bases fitting TRBD1. Germline V CDR1 and CDR2: LNHDA, SQIVND (reference sequence). There are 16 residues in the CDR3. V was clipped by 5 bases and J by 0 bases; unmatched bases: 7. This CDR3 reads CASSHRDREMNTEAFF. CDR3 DNA: TGTGCCAGTAGTCATAGGGACAGGGAAATGAACACTGAAGCTTTCTTT.

This clone occurred a few times. The V gene is TRBV2, the J gene TRBJ1-5; D might be TRBD1 (6 bases). The CDR3 totals 15 residues. Deletions cut 4 bases from V and 5 bases from J, with 15 bases between. Germline CDR1 SNHLY, CDR2 FYNNEI. This chain's CDR3 is CASSVTRAGDQPQHF. In nucleotides, the CDR3 is TGTGCCAGCAGTGTCACCCGCGCAGGGGATCAGCCCCAGCATTTT.

For the CDR3, the DNA is TGTGCCAGCACCACAACCGGGGAGACCCAGTACTTC. Translated: CASTTTGETQYF. The chain uses TRBV3-1 (or the pseudogene TRBV3-2) and TRBJ2-5; no clear D gene. The V end lost 7 bases, the J end lost 5 bases, and 11 bases lay between the germline ends. Germline loops: CDR1 LGHDT, CDR2 YNNKEL (reference sequence). This CDR3 contains 12 residues.